The 17 T cell receptor beta chains given below trace back to one sample, sequenced in a study of human T cells and chemical hapten exposure. Via MiXCR, TCRdb re-called the RACE reads, giving one row per CDR3 protein. In the table there are 50,000 to 65,000 distinct CDR3 sequences, more than 9.5% of which are singletons. Stated time point: patch test 3, about 24 weeks after DPC sensitization. Treatment given: therapeutic diphenylcyclopropenone sensitization with weekly scalp DPC. This specimen was whole blood, taken in connection with sensitization to the hapten diphenylcyclopropenone (DPC). The receptors were gathered from a middle-aged woman with alopecia areata. Some clones in this sample may be carry-over from other donors' samples.

This clonotype has only a few counts. The V call is TRBV5-1, the J call TRBJ2-2; D uncertain. V dropped 0 bases and J dropped 6 bases, with 9 bases sitting between them. Germline CDR1 SGHRS, CDR2 YFSETQ. The CDR3 extends over 14 amino acids. The CDR3 nucleotides are TGCGCCAGCAGCTTGGCCCTAGGTCCCGGGGAGCTGTTTTTT. It translates to CASSLALGPGELFF.

The DNA for the CDR3 is TGCAGCGTTGGGATCAGGGGGGAAAGCACTGAAGCTTTCTTT. Its translation: CSVGIRGESTEAFF. J is TRBJ1-1 and V is TRBV29-1, with TRBD1 identical over 7 bases. The CDR3 loop spans 14 amino acids. Germline CDR1 reads SQVTM; CDR2 reads ANQGSEA. V lost 4 bases and J lost 4; bases outside the gene matches: 9.

V gene TRBV2 combines with J gene TRBJ2-2; TRBD2 matches at 10 bases. CDR3 length: 16 residues. CDR1 and CDR2 (germline): SNHLY, FYNNEI. J lost 6 bases, V lost 6 bases, and 10 bases had no gene match. Here the CDR3 reads CASSTTRTSGPGELFF. The CDR3, as DNA: TGTGCCAGCAGCACGACTCGGACTAGCGGTCCCGGGGAGCTGTTTTTT.

The chain combines TRBV4-1 with TRBJ2-1; TRBD2 matches at 8 bases. This CDR3 comprises 15 residues. The junction had 8 bases not matched to a gene; V was cut back by 0 bases and J by 10 bases. The germline V gene encodes CDR1 MGHRA and CDR2 YSYEKL. The CDR3, as DNA: TGCGCCAGCAGCCAAGATCCCGGGGGGGTCTCGGAGCAGTTCTTC. Its translation: CASSQDPGGVSEQFF.

This clonotype was observed many times. The rearrangement uses TRBV4-3 and TRBJ2-1; 14 nucleotides agree with TRBD2. V lost 4 bases and J lost 3; bases outside the gene matches: 2. This CDR3 is 16 amino acids long. Germline V gene data show CDR1 as LGHNA and CDR2 as YSLEER. The CDR3: CASSLGTSGGYNEQFF. Written as DNA, the CDR3 is TGCGCCAGCAGCCTCGGGACTAGCGGGGGCTACAATGAGCAGTTCTTC.

This clonotype was counted between two and nine times. The chain carries TRBV7-2 and TRBJ2-3; 10 bases fit TRBD1. Germline V gene sequence: CDR1 SGHTA, CDR2 FQGNSA. The CDR3 runs 14 residues. The ends lost 7 bases at V and 3 bases at J; junction bases unmatched: 4. CDR3 region: CASTRDRGTDTQYF. CDR3 DNA sequence: TGTGCCAGCACTAGGGACAGGGGAACAGATACGCAGTATTTT.

This clonotype was counted many times. The chain combines TRBV6-5 with TRBJ1-5; 8 nucleotides match TRBD1. The CDR3 has 14 amino acids. Germline CDR1 reads MNHEY; CDR2 reads SVGAGI. Unmatched junction bases numbered 6, after V lost 5 bases and J lost 6 bases. CDR3 region: CASSAGGESQPQHF. Here the CDR3 DNA reads TGTGCCAGCAGTGCAGGGGGCGAAAGTCAGCCCCAGCATTTT.

In this sample, this clonotype turned up many times. The V gene is TRBV5-1, the J gene TRBJ1-2, with D maybe TRBD1 (6 bases). The CDR3 is 14 amino acids. V lost 0 bases, J lost 4 bases, and 10 bases lay in between. Germline V lookup: CDR1 SGHRS, CDR2 YFSETQ. CDR3 bases: TGCGCCAGCAGCTTGGCACAGGGTGGCTATGGCTACACCTTC. Translating gives CASSLAQGGYGYTF.

This clonotype was seen many times. This rearrangement joins TRBV6-5 to TRBJ2-2; TRBD2 matches at 7 bases. V shed 11 bases and J 2 bases; nucleotides not matched to a gene: 8. This CDR3 is built from 14 residues. In germline, CDR1 is MNHEY, CDR2 SVGAGI. CDR3 sequence: CAGGREGNTGELFF. CDR3 nucleotides: TGTGCCGGGGGGAGGGAGGGAAACACCGGGGAGCTGTTTTTT.

The table lists this clonotype with a few counts. One junction end disagrees with the germline gene, perhaps due to a read error. The V call is TRBV18, the J call TRBJ1-5; D is unclear. CDR3 size: 14 residues. Germline CDR1 KGHSH, CDR2 LQKENI. The CDR3 reads CASSPPGSYQPQHF. The DNA of the CDR3 is TGTGCCAGTTCACCACCAGGATCATACCAGCCCCAGCATTTT.

This clonotype was counted between two and nine times. The chain couples TRBV7-3 to TRBJ2-1; 13 positions agree with TRBD2. Trimming cost V 4 bases and J 10 bases; bases outside gene matches: 7. The CDR3 length is 15 residues. Germline V lookup: CDR1 SGHTA, CDR2 FQGTGA. CDR3 bases: TGTGCCAGCAGCTCTCTCGGGACTAGCGGGGTCGAGCAGTTCTTC. This gives the protein CASSSLGTSGVEQFF. The full variable domain, completed using reference TRBV7-3 and TRBJ2-1, is GAGVSQTPSNKVTEKGKYVELRCDPISGHTALYWYRQSLGQGPEFLIYFQGTGAADDSGLPNDRFFAVRPEGSVSTLKIQRTERGDSAVYLCASSSLGTSGVEQFFGPGTRLTVL.

This clonotype was found a few times. CDR3 DNA: TGTGCCAGCAGCCTCGTGGGTCTCATGAACACTGAAGCTTTCTTT. This encodes CASSLVGLMNTEAFF. This sequence joins TRBV7-9 and TRBJ1-1; D is uncertain. The ends were cut back, 5 bases at V and 0 bases at J, with 13 bases in the middle. The germline CDR1 and CDR2 sequences are SEHNR and FQNEAQ (reference sequence). The CDR3 has 15 residues.

This clonotype was picked up many times. V and J are TRBV6-2 or TRBV6-3 and TRBJ1-6; D ambiguous. The CDR3 has 16 residues. CDR1 MNHEY and CDR2 SVGEGT come from the germline V gene. V was clipped by 0 bases and J by 6 bases, with 12 bases between them. The CDR3 spells CASSYSDLRRNSPLHF. The CDR3 DNA follows: TGTGCCAGCAGTTACTCGGACCTGCGCCGTAATTCACCCCTCCACTTT.

A few counts support this clonotype. The chain carries TRBV15 and TRBJ1-5; tentative D call: TRBD1 (5 bases). Germline CDR1 LNHNV, CDR2 YYDKDF (reference sequence). The length of the CDR3 is 17 residues. Trimming removed 0 bases from V and 0 bases from J, with 12 bases in between. The CDR3 is CATSRDRGSYSNQPQHF. CDR3 in DNA: TGTGCCACCAGCAGAGATAGGGGCAGCTATAGCAATCAGCCCCAGCATTTT.

The chain joins TRBV5-5 to TRBJ1-2, with a tentative D call TRBD1 (6 bases). V was trimmed by 4 bases and J by 0 bases, leaving 13 bases between them. The CDR3 is 15 amino acids. CDR1 and CDR2 (germline): SGHKS, YYEKEE (reference sequence). The CDR3 DNA is TGTGCCAGCAGCATCGCAGGGGTTACTAACTATGGCTACACCTTC. Protein sequence: CASSIAGVTNYGYTF.

In its sample, this clonotype was seen a few times. V gene TRBV3-1 combines with J gene TRBJ1-5; 7 nucleotides agree with TRBD1. V shed 1 base and J 7 bases; nucleotides not matched to a gene: 7. Germline V CDR1 and CDR2: LGHDT, YNNKEL (reference sequence). This CDR3 region has 15 residues. The CDR3 sequence is CASSQGTGRGQPQHF. The DNA of the CDR3 is TGTGCCAGCAGCCAAGGGACAGGAAGGGGGCAGCCCCAGCATTTT.

V and J are TRBV10-3 and TRBJ1-1; possible D gene TRBD1, 5 bases. Germline V gene data show CDR1 as ENHRY and CDR2 as SYGVKD. The CDR3 covers 11 residues. Deletions cut 8 bases from V and 4 bases from J, with 8 bases between. The CDR3, as DNA: TGTGCCATCCGGGGGGGCACTGAAGCTTTCTTT. Its translation is CAIRGGTEAFF.